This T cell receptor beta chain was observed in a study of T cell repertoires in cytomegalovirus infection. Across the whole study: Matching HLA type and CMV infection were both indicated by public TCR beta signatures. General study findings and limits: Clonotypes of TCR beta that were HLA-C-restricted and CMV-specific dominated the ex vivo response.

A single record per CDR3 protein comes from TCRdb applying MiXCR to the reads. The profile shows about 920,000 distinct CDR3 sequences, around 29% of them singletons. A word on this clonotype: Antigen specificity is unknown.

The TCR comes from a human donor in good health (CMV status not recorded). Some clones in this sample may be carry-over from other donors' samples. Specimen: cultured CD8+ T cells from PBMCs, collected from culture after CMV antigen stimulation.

The DNA of the CDR3 is TGTGCCAGCAGCTTGGTTAAGAAGGCGGTCCGGACAGCTTATGGCTACACCTTC. It yields the protein CASSLVKKAVRTAYGYTF. The rearrangement uses TRBV5-6 and TRBJ1-2; a weak D match, TRBD1 (6 bases). V lost 0 bases, J lost 5 bases, and 23 bases lay in between. Per the germline V gene, CDR1 is SGHDT and CDR2 is YYEEEE. The CDR3 consists of 18 residues. The whole variable domain, remainder taken from reference TRBV5-6 and TRBJ1-2, is DAGVTQSPTHLIKTRGQQVTLRCSPKSGHDTVSWYQQALGQGPQFIFQYYEEEERQRGNFPDRFSGHQFPNYSSELNVNALLLGDSALYLCASSLVKKAVRTAYGYTFGSGTRLTVV.